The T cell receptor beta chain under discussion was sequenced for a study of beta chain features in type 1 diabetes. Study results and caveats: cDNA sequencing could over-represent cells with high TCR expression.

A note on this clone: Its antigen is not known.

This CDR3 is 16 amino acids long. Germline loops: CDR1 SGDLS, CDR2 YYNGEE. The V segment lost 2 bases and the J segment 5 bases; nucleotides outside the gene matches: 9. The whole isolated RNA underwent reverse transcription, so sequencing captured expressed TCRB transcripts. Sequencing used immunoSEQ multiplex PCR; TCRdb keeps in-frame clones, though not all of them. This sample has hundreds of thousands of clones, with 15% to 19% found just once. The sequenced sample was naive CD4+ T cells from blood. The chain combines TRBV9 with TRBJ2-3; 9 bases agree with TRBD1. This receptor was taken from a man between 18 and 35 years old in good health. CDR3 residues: CASSVLRDRVKDTQYF. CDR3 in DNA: TGTGCCAGCAGCGTTCTAAGGGACAGGGTAAAAGATACGCAGTATTTT.